The T cell receptor (beta chain) under discussion was sequenced for a study of blood T cell repertoires in COVID-19 (dated by TCRdb to the early 2020s). Concerning the study at large: Samples from collaborators originated in the United States, Italy and Spain and spanned both the acute and convalescent phases of COVID-19. Deeply sampled blood TCRbeta repertoires from subjects exposed to, actively infected with, or recovered from COVID-19 were included in the dataset. Where HLA class I and class II types were available, the types were taken from metadata supplied by the sample provider, not from assay-based typing. Sample metadata almost always included a de-identified subject ID, COVID-19 status, age in years and sex. The samples were drawn from the first 160 participants of the ongoing ImmuneRACE study and from about 1,200 subjects provided by 6 global collaborators. The material from the prospective study consisted of cDNA or gDNA derived from T cells, B-cell-depleted T cells, or PBMCs. A freely available public database, intended as a resource for researchers studying the immune response to SARS-CoV-2, is where the repertoires were released.

A remark on this clone: Which antigen it targets is not known. No much larger clonotype is one base removed from it; base qualities were not supplied.

The immunoSEQ Assay, a bias-controlled multiplex PCR, was used to amplify TCRbeta CDR3 regions from genomic DNA. In the original analysis: The number of nucleated cells in each sample was estimated from the amplification of reference gene primers within the assay. To quantify the absolute abundance of each unique TCRbeta CDR3 rearrangement, sequence reads were collapsed and filtered. For each sample, productive Simpson clonality was calculated as the square root of Simpson's diversity index over productive rearrangements. The table comes from immuneACCESS by way of TCRdb, which keeps in-frame sequences with V and J called. Part of the clones is missing from these tables; in studies checked, under half for an unresolved V gene and the rest for unknown reasons. V, J and clone size are taken as reported in that table, and D and trimming were inferred from the DNA itself. The sample yields under 95,000 clones; over 80% were counted once. In total, the top ten clones hold approximately 34% of the sample.

Points the paper makes about the study in general: The quantity of clinical and demographic metadata differed by source and by participant and was supplied without curation.

The collaborating institutions used their own protocols to collect whole blood in K2EDTA tubes. Collaborator samples were shipped for TCRbeta analysis as frozen whole blood, isolated PBMCs, or DNA extracted from either sample type. This TCR was recovered from a woman of 80 years or more with active or convalescent COVID-19. What was sequenced was peripheral blood.

The CDR3 reads CASTAADTDTQYF. The DNA sequence reads TGTGCCAGCACGGCGGCCGACACAGATACGCAGTATTTT. Recombination linked TRBV25-1 to TRBJ2-3, with the D gene uncertain. From cysteine to phenylalanine, the CDR3 is 13 amino acids long. Only the CDR3 DNA stays, 39 bases, in frame from base 1. V is cut by 7 bases and J by 2 bases, and the space between the germline ends is 10 bases. The germline V gene supplies CDR1 MGHDK and CDR2 SYGVNS.